This is a list of T cell receptor beta chains from one sample in a study of T cells in Graves' hyperthyroidism and ophthalmopathy. TCRdb re-analysed the multiplex PCR reads in MiXCR, keeping a single row per CDR3 protein. Of hundreds of thousands of distinct CDR3 sequences in the sample, around 15% were seen once. The sequencing sample was made of blood. These receptors were collected from a woman aged 40 to 50 with Graves' ophthalmopathy. The CDR3 runs from the conserved cysteine through the conserved F or W. A D gene is named only where the DNA matches it firmly. Some rows have no size entry. The others give once, few or many, or a class for an expanded clone.

clone size: many
V gene: TRBV6-2/TRBV6-3
J gene: TRBJ1-4
D gene: .
CDR3 DNA: TGTGCCAGCAGTTACGTGGCCAGTGAAAAACTGTTTTTT
CDR3 protein: CASSYVASEKLFF

clone size: many
V gene: TRBV29-1
J gene: TRBJ1-1
D gene: .
CDR3 DNA: TGCAGCGTTGTACGGGGGTTGAACACTGAAGCTTTCTTT
CDR3 protein: CSVVRGLNTEAFF

clone size: many
V gene: TRBV27
J gene: TRBJ1-6
D gene: .
CDR3 DNA: TGTGCCAGCAGTTTTCTCGGTTCACCCCTCCACTTT
CDR3 protein: CASSFLGSPLHF

clone size: many
V gene: TRBV11-2
J gene: TRBJ2-3
D gene: .
CDR3 DNA: TGTGCCAGCAGCACGAGTACTAGCTCTGCGCAGTATTTT
CDR3 protein: CASSTSTSSAQYF

clone size: many
V gene: TRBV20-1
J gene: TRBJ1-2
D gene: .
CDR3 DNA: TGCAGTGCTAGAGATTCGAGGGGCCCTCTCACCCCCCCTATCTATGGCTACACCTTC
CDR3 protein: CSARDSRGPLTPPIYGYTF

clone size: few
V gene: TRBV5-5
J gene: TRBJ2-7
D gene: TRBD2
CDR3 DNA: TGTGCCAGCAGCTTGACCGATACTAGCGTACACCTCGCGAGGGGATACGAGCAGTACTTC
CDR3 protein: CASSLTDTSVHLARGYEQYF

clone size: few
V gene: TRBV5-1
J gene: TRBJ1-1
D gene: .
CDR3 DNA: TGCGCCAGCAGCTTGGGGGATAGGGGGGCCGCTGAAGCTTTCTTT
CDR3 protein: CASSLGDRGAAEAFF

clone size: many
V gene: TRBV28
J gene: TRBJ2-5
D gene: .
CDR3 DNA: TGTGCCAGCAGTTTCCTCCCGACAGGCCTCGTGGAGACCCAGTACTTC
CDR3 protein: CASSFLPTGLVETQYF

clone size: .
V gene: TRBV7-2
J gene: TRBJ1-1
D gene: .
CDR3 DNA: TGTGCCAGCAGCTTTTATCCCAAAATCGCTGAAGCTTTCTTT
CDR3 protein: CASSFYPKIAEAFF

clone size: many
V gene: TRBV25-1
J gene: TRBJ2-1
D gene: .
CDR3 DNA: TGTGCCAGCAGTGAACACGGAACCAATGAGCAGTTCTTC
CDR3 protein: CASSEHGTNEQFF

clone size: .
V gene: TRBV3-1
J gene: TRBJ1-1
D gene: .
CDR3 DNA: TGTGCCAGCAGCCAAATTCACGTCATGGACTCCCTTTCCCTACGGAACACTGAAGCTTTCTTT
CDR3 protein: CASSQIHVMDSLSLRNTEAFF

clone size: .
V gene: TRBV5-1
J gene: TRBJ1-1
D gene: .
CDR3 DNA: TGCGCCAGCAGCTTGGAGGGTGTCGGTGAAGCTTTCTTT
CDR3 protein: CASSLEGVGEAFF

clone size: many
V gene: TRBV2
J gene: TRBJ2-7
D gene: .
CDR3 DNA: TGTGCCAGCAGTGGATTATGGATTACCTACGAGCAGTACTTC
CDR3 protein: CASSGLWITYEQYF

clone size: many
V gene: TRBV19
J gene: TRBJ2-7
D gene: .
CDR3 DNA: TGTGCCAGTAGTATAAGGGGTGAAGAGTCCTACGAGCAGTACTTC
CDR3 protein: CASSIRGEESYEQYF

clone size: many
V gene: TRBV20-1
J gene: TRBJ1-4
D gene: TRBD1
CDR3 DNA: TGCAGTGCTATGCATGACAGGGGTGAAAAACTGTTTTTT
CDR3 protein: CSAMHDRGEKLFF

clone size: .
V gene: TRBV20-1
J gene: TRBJ1-5
D gene: .
CDR3 DNA: TGCAGTGCTAGGGACAGCAACAATCAGCCCCAGCATTTT
CDR3 protein: CSARDSNNQPQHF

clone size: many
V gene: TRBV19
J gene: TRBJ1-2
D gene: TRBD1
CDR3 DNA: TGTGCCAGTACCTTGGGACAGGCTGCCGGCTACACCTTC
CDR3 protein: CASTLGQAAGYTF

clone size: many
V gene: TRBV2
J gene: TRBJ1-2
D gene: .
CDR3 DNA: TGTGCCAGCAGGGCGGCTATCGGGGAGAACTATGGCTACACCTTC
CDR3 protein: CASRAAIGENYGYTF

clone size: many
V gene: TRBV6-1
J gene: TRBJ1-1
D gene: .
CDR3 DNA: TGTGCCAGCAGTGAAGCAGCTACCGGGACCCTCCAGGAAGCTTTCTTT
CDR3 protein: CASSEAATGTLQEAFF

clone size: few
V gene: TRBV6-2/TRBV6-3
J gene: TRBJ2-7
D gene: TRBD1
CDR3 DNA: TGTGCCAGCAGTGCAATTAGACAGGGGCCTTCCTACGAGCAGTACTTC
CDR3 protein: CASSAIRQGPSYEQYF

clone size: many
V gene: TRBV20-1
J gene: TRBJ1-1
D gene: .
CDR3 DNA: TGCAGTGCTAGCAACCCTAAGGGACTGACTGAAGCTTTCTTT
CDR3 protein: CSASNPKGLTEAFF

clone size: many
V gene: TRBV28
J gene: TRBJ2-7
D gene: TRBD1
CDR3 DNA: TGTGCCAGCAGGGTAACAGGGGGCAATTGGTACGAGCAGTACTTC
CDR3 protein: CASRVTGGNWYEQYF

clone size: .
V gene: TRBV24-1
J gene: TRBJ2-3
D gene: TRBD1
CDR3 DNA: TGTGCCACCTCCGGGACAGGGACAGATACGCAGTATTTT
CDR3 protein: CATSGTGTDTQYF

clone size: many
V gene: TRBV11-3
J gene: TRBJ2-7
D gene: .
CDR3 DNA: TGTGCCAGCAGCTTAATTACAGGCCGTAGTGGGGAGCAGTACTTC
CDR3 protein: CASSLITGRSGEQYF

clone size: .
V gene: TRBV27
J gene: TRBJ2-2
D gene: .
CDR3 DNA: TGTGCCAGCAGTTTATATGGCGGGACGAACACCGGGGAGCTGTTTTTT
CDR3 protein: CASSLYGGTNTGELFF

clone size: .
V gene: TRBV6-6
J gene: TRBJ2-7
D gene: .
CDR3 DNA: TGTGCCAGCAGTTACTCAACGGGCCCCTACGAGCAGTACTTC
CDR3 protein: CASSYSTGPYEQYF

clone size: few
V gene: TRBV28
J gene: TRBJ2-1
D gene: TRBD2
CDR3 DNA: TGTGCCAGCAGTTTTTGGCGGGAGTACAATGAGCAGTTCTTC
CDR3 protein: CASSFWREYNEQFF

clone size: few
V gene: TRBV20-1
J gene: TRBJ2-7
D gene: TRBD2
CDR3 DNA: TGCAGTGCCCGGGGGGGAACAGGGCTCGAGCAGTACTTC
CDR3 protein: CSARGGTGLEQYF

clone size: many
V gene: TRBV7-9
J gene: TRBJ1-4
D gene: .
CDR3 DNA: TGTGCCAGCAGCGCCCACGGAGGGAATGAAAAACTGTTTTTT
CDR3 protein: CASSAHGGNEKLFF